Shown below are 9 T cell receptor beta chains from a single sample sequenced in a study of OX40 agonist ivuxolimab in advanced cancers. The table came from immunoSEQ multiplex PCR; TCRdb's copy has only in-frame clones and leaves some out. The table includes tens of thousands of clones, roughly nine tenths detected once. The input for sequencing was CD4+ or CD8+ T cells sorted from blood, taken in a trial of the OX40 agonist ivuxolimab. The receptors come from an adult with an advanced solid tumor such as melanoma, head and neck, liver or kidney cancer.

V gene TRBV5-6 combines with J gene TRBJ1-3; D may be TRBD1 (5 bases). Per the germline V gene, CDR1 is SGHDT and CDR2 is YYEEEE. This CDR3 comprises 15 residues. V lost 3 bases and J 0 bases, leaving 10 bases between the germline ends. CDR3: CASSYRGGSGNTIYF. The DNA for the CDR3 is TGTGCCAGCAGCTACCGCGGGGGCTCTGGAAACACCATATATTTT.

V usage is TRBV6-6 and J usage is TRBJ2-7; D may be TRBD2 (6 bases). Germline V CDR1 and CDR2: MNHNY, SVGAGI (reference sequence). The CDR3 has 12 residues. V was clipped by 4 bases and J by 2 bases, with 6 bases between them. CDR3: CASSSGAYEQYF. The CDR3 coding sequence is TGTGCCAGCAGTTCGGGGGCCTACGAGCAGTACTTC.

CDR3 region: CATGGGPDTQYF. The CDR3 nucleotides are TGTGCGACAGGCGGGGGACCAGATACGCAGTATTTT. The chain recombines TRBV2 with TRBJ2-3; a possible D gene is TRBD2 (7 bases). The germline CDR1 and CDR2 sequences are SNHLY and FYNNEI. CDR3 size: 12 residues.

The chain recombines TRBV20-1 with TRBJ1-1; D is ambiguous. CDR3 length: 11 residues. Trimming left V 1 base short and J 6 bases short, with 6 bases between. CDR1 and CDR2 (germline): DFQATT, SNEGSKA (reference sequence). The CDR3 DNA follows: TGCAGTGCTAGAGGGAGAGCTGAAGCTTTCTTT. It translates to CSARGRAEAFF.

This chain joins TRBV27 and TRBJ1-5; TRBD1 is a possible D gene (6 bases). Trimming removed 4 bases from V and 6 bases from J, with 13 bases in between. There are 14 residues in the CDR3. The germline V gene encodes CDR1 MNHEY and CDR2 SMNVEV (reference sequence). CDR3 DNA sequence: TGTGCCAGCAGTTCCGCGGGGGCGCGTCAGCCCCAGCATTTT. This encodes CASSSAGARQPQHF.

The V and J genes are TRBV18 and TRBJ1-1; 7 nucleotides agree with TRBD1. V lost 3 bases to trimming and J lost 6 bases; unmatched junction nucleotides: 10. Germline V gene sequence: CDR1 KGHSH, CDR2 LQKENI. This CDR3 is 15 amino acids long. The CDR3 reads CASSPRQGVLAEAFF. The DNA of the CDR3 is TGTGCCAGCTCACCGAGACAGGGCGTGTTGGCTGAAGCTTTCTTT.

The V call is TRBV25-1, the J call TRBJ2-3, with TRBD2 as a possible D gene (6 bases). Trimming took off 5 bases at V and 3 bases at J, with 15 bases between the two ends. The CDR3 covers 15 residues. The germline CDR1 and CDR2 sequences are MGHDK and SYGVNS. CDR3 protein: CASSPPGLRTDTQYF. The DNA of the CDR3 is TGTGCCAGCAGTCCACCGGGACTGAGGACAGATACGCAGTATTTT.

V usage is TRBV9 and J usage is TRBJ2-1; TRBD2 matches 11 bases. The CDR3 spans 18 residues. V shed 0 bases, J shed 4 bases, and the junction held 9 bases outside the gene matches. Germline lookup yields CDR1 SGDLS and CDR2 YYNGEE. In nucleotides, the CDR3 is TGTGCCAGCAGCGTAGCCGGCCAACGACTAGCGGGGTACAATGAGCAGTTCTTC. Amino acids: CASSVAGQRLAGYNEQFF.

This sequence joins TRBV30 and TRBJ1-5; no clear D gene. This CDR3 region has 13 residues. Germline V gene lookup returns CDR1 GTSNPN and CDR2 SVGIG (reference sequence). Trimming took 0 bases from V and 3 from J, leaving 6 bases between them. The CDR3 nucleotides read TGTGCCTGGAGTGTTAGTGACAATCAGCCCCAGCATTTT. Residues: CAWSVSDNQPQHF.